Below are 5 T cell receptor beta chains sequenced from a single sample in a study of blood T cells in healthy people across ages. Alongside a J-beta primer mix, a sample-barcoded 5' primer served in a second PCR lasting 7 to 11 cycles. TCRdb reprocessed the 5' RACE reads via MiXCR and lists one record per CDR3 protein. The table includes 1.5 million to 2 million distinct CDR3 sequences, 28% detected once. The sequenced sample was blood. These receptors all stem from a woman in her twenties or thirties in good health.

The chain couples TRBV20-1 to TRBJ2-7, with D hard to call. The germline V gene encodes CDR1 DFQATT and CDR2 SNEGSKA (reference sequence). V was clipped by 0 bases and J by 7 bases, with 19 bases between them. This CDR3 is built from 15 residues. The CDR3 DNA reads TGCAGTGCTAGAGATCGGGTAGGCGGTATGGGAGAGCAGTACTTC. This sequence encodes CSARDRVGGMGEQYF.

The chain couples TRBV11-2 to TRBJ2-7; D tentatively fits TRBD1 or TRBD2 (5 bases each). With 5 bases removed from V and 2 bases from J, the gap between germline ends came to 16 bases. CDR3 length equals 15 residues. The germline V gene encodes CDR1 SGHAT and CDR2 FQNNGV. The CDR3 nucleotides read TGTGCCAGCAGCCACCGGGGCCTCAAACCCTACGAGCAGTACTTC. Residues: CASSHRGLKPYEQYF.

The V and J genes are TRBV2 and TRBJ2-5; 9 bases map to TRBD2. The J call may not be correct, given that the DNA end is closer to TRBJ2-7. Germline lookup yields CDR1 SNHLY and CDR2 FYNNEI. The CDR3 extends over 13 amino acids. CDR3 sequence reads: CAGSGRGGYEQYF. CDR3 DNA: TGTGCCGGGTCGGGGCGGGGGGGGTACGAGCAGTACTTC.

The chain uses TRBV7-2 and TRBJ2-3; D possibly corresponds to TRBD2 (6 bases). CDR1 and CDR2 (germline): SGHTA, FQGNSA. The CDR3 spans 16 residues. V lost 1 base and J 1 base, leaving 12 bases between the germline ends. The CDR3 loop reads CASSLVFGGGTDTQYF. Written as DNA, the CDR3 is TGTGCCAGCAGCTTAGTATTCGGAGGGGGCACAGATACGCAGTATTTT.

A note on this clonotype: One base away lies a much larger clone, so this may be a sequencing read error. This chain joins TRBV29-1 and TRBJ1-2; D gene ambiguous. Germline lookup yields CDR1 SQVTM and CDR2 ANQGSEA. Trimming took 5 bases from V and 9 from J, leaving 10 bases between them. This CDR3 comprises 10 residues. The CDR3 nucleotides read TGCAGCGTTTCCGGGGAGTGCTACACCTTC. Encoded protein: CSVSGECYTF. Drawing the rest from reference TRBV29-1 and TRBJ1-2, the complete variable domain is SAVISQKPSRDICQRGTSLTIQCQVDSQVTMMFWYRQQPGQSLTLIATANQGSEATYESGFVIDKFPISRPNLTFSTLTVSNMSPEDSSIYLCSVSGECYTFGSGTRLTVV.